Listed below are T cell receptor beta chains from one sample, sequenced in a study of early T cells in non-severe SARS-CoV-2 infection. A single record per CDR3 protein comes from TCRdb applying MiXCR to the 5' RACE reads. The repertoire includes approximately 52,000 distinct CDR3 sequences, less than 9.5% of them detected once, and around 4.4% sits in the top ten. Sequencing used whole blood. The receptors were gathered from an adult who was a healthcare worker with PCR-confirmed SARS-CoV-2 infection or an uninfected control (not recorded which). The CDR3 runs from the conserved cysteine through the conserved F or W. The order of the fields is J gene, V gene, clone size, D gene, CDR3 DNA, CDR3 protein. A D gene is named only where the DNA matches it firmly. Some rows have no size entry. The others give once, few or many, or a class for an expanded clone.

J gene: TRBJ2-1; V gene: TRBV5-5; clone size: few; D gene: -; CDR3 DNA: TGTGCCAGCAGGACGGACTATCCTTCCTACAATGAGCAGTTCTTC; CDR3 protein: CASRTDYPSYNEQFF
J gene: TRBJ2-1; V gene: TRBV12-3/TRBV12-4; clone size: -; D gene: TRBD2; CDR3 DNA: TGTGCCAGCAGTTTAGGTGGCGGGAGAGAAAATGAGCAGTTCTTC; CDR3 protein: CASSLGGGRENEQFF
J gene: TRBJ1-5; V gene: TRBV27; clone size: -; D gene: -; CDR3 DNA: TGTGCCAGCAGTTTATCCTCAGAGGGACGATATAGCAATCAGCCCCAGCATTTT; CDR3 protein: CASSLSSEGRYSNQPQHF
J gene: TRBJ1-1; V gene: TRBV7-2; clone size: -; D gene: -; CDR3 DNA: TGTGCCAGCAGCTTAGCCCTGCCTTGGGAGTTAATGAACACTGAAGCTTTCTTT; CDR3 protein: CASSLALPWELMNTEAFF
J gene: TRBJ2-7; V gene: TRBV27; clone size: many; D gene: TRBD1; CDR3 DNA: TGTGCCAGCAGAAAACAGGGGAATCTTCCCTACGAGCAGTACTTC; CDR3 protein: CASRKQGNLPYEQYF
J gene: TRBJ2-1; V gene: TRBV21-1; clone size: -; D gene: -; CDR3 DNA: TGTGCCAGCAGCAAAGGCTGCATGAGCTCCTACAATGAGCAGTTCTTC; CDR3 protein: CASSKGCMSSYNEQFF
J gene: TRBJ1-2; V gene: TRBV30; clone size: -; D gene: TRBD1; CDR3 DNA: TGTGCCTGTGGAGGGGGCACTAACTATGGCTACACCTTC; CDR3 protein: CACGGGTNYGYTF
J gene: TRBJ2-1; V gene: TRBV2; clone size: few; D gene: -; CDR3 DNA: TGTGCCAGCAACAATGTTGGCTGGGGATTGGAGGGGGCCCCCTACAATGAGCAGTTCTTC; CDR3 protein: CASNNVGWGLEGAPYNEQFF
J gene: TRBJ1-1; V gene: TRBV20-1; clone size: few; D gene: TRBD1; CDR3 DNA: TGCAGTGCTAGTCAGGGGGCGAGAGTGACTGAAGCTTTCTTT; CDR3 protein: CSASQGARVTEAFF
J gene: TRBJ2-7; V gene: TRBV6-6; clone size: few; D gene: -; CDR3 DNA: TGTGCCAGCAGTATTACGGTAGGGTCCGAGCAGTACTTC; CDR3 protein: CASSITVGSEQYF
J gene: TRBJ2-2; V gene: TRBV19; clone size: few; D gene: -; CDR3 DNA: TGTGCCACCGGAATTTCCGGGTGGTACACCGGGGAGCTGTTTTTT; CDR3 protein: CATGISGWYTGELFF
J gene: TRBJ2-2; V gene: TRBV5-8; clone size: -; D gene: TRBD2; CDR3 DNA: TGTGCCAGCAGCCTAGGACTAGCGAACACCGGGGAGCTGTTTTTT; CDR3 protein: CASSLGLANTGELFF
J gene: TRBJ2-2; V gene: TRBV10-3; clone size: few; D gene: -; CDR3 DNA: TGTGCCATCAGCATCGGGGGTCCCGGGGAGCTGTTTTTT; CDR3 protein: CAISIGGPGELFF
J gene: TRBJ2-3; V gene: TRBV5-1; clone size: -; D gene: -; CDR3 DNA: TGCGCCAGCAGCCTGGTGGAGGATACGCAGTATTTT; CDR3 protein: CASSLVEDTQYF
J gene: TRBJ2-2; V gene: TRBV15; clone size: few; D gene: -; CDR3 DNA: TGTGCCACCAGTATCCAGGGATTTGGGGAGCTGTTTTTT; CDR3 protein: CATSIQGFGELFF
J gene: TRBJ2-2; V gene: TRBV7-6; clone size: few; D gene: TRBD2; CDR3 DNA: TGTGCCAGCAGCTTATCGGGACTAGCGCTGAACACCGGGGAGCTGTTTTTT; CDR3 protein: CASSLSGLALNTGELFF
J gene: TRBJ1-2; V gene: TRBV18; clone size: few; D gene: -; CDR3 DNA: TGTGCCAGCTCACCACAGGATTCTCCTCCATATGGCTACACCTTC; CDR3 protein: CASSPQDSPPYGYTF
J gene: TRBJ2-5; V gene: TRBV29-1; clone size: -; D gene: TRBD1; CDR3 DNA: TGCAGCGTCCTCTGGACAGGGGTCAGAGAGACCCAGTACTTC; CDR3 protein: CSVLWTGVRETQYF
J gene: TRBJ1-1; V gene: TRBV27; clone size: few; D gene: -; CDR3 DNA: TGTGCCAGCAGTTTCCAGGGGTTCGGCACTGAAGCTTTCTTT; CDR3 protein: CASSFQGFGTEAFF
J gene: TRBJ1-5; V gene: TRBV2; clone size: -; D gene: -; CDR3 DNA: TGTGCCAGCAGCCGACAGAGCAATCAGCCCCAGCATTTT; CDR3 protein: CASSRQSNQPQHF
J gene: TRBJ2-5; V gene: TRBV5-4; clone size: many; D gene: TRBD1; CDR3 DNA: TGTGCCAGCAGCTCGACAGGGGCGGCGGAGACCCAGTACTTC; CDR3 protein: CASSSTGAAETQYF
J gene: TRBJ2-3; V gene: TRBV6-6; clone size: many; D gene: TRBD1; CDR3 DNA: TGTGCCAGCAGTTACCCCAGTGACAGGGCCACAGATACGCAGTATTTT; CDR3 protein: CASSYPSDRATDTQYF
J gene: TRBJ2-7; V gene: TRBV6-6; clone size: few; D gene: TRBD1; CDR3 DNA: TGTGCCAGCAGTTACTACAGGGGGCGCGGGGAGCAGTACTTC; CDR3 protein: CASSYYRGRGEQYF
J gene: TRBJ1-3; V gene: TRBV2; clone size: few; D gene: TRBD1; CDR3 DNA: TGTGCCAGCAGGGGACAGGCTATCTCTGGAAACACCATATATTTT; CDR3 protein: CASRGQAISGNTIYF
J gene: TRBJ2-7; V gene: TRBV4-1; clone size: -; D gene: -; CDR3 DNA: TGCGCCAGCAGCCAAGCCCACGGTTCCTACGAGCAGTACTTC; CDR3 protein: CASSQAHGSYEQYF
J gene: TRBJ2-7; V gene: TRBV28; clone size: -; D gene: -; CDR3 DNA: TGTGCCAGCAGTCAGGGCTTTGGCTCCTACGAGCAGTACTTC; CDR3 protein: CASSQGFGSYEQYF
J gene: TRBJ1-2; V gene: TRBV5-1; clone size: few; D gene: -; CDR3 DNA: TGCGCCAGCAGCCCCCGGGACATCTCTAACTATGGCTACACCTTC; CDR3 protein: CASSPRDISNYGYTF
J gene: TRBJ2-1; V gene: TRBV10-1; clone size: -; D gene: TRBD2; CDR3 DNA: TGCGCCAGCAGTGCCAGCGGGGGGAGGTACAATGAGCAGTTCTTC; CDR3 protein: CASSASGGRYNEQFF
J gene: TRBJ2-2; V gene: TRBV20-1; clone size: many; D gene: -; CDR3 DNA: TGCAGTGCTAGAGGGGGACAGAACACCGGGGAGCTGTTTTTT; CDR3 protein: CSARGGQNTGELFF
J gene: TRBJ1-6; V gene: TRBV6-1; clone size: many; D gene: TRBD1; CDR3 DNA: TGTGCCAGCAGTGAGGGACAGGATAATTCACCCCTCCACTTT; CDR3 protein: CASSEGQDNSPLHF
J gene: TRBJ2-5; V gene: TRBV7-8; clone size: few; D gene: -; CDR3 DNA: TGTGCCAGCAGACCTGAGGGGGTGAATGGGCAAGAGACCCAGTACTTC; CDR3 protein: CASRPEGVNGQETQYF
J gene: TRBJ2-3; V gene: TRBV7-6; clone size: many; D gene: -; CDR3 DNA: TGTGCCAGCAGCTTAGACGGAAGCACAGATACGCAGTATTTT; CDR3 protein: CASSLDGSTDTQYF
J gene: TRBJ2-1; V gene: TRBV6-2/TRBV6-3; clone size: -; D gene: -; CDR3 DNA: TGTGCCAACAGTTACTCCTGGGAGCAGTTCTTC; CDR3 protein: CANSYSWEQFF
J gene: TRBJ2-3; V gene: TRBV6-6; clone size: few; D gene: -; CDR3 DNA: TGTGCCAGCAGCGGGGGCACAGATACGCAGTATTTT; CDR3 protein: CASSGGTDTQYF
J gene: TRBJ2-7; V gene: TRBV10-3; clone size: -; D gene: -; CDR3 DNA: TGTGCCATCGGTCCTGGGGGGGCCGAGCAGTACTTC; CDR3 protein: CAIGPGGAEQYF
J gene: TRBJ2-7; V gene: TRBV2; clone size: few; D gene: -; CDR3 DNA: TGTGCCAGCAGTGAAGGGCCCTACGAGCAGTACTTC; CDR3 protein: CASSEGPYEQYF
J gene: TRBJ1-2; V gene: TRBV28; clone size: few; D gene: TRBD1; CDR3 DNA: TGTGCCAGCGAGATTCCAGGGGGCCCTCATGGCTACACCTTC; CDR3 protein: CASEIPGGPHGYTF
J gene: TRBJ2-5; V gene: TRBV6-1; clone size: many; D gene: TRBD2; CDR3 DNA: TGTGCCAGCAGTGAACGAGCGGGGATGGAGACCCAGTACTTC; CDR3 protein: CASSERAGMETQYF
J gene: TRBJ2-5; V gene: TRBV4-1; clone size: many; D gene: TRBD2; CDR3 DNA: TGCGCCAGCAGCGCCCGACTAGCGGGAGTAGGGGAGACCCAGTACTTC; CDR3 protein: CASSARLAGVGETQYF
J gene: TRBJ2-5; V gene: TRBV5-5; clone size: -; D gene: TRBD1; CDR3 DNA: TGTGCCAGCAGCACCGGACAGGAAATTGTAGAGACCCAGTACTTC; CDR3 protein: CASSTGQEIVETQYF
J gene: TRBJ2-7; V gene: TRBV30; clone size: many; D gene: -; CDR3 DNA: TGTGCCTGGAGTGTGTCAGTAACCTACGAGCAGTACTTC; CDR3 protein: CAWSVSVTYEQYF
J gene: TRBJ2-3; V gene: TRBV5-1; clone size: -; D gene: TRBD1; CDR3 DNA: TGCGCCAGCAGCACAGGGGAGTACACAGATACGCAGTATTTT; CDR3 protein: CASSTGEYTDTQYF
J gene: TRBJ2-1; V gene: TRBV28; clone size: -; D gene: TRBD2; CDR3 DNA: TGTGCCAGCAGGGGAACTAGCGACGGCTATGAGCAGTTCTTC; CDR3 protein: CASRGTSDGYEQFF